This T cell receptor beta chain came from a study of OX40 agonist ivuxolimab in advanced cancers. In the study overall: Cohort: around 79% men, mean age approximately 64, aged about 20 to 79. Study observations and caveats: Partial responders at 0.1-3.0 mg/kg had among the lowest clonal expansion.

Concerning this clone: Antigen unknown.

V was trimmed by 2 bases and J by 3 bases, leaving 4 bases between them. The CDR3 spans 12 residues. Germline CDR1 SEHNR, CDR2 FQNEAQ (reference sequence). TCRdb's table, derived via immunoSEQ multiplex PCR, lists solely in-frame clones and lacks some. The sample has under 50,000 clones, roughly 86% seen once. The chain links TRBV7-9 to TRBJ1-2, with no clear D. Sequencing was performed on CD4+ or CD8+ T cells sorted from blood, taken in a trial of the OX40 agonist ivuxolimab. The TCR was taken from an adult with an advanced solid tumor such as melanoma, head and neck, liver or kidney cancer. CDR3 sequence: CASSLNDYGYTF. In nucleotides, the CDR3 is TGTGCCAGCAGCTTAAATGACTATGGCTACACCTTC.